The 13 T cell receptor beta chains below all came from one sample that was sequenced in a study of cytomegalovirus exposure and HLA in healthy donors. In the PCR, 60 Vbeta and 13 Jbeta primers were used. The table came from immunoSEQ multiplex PCR; TCRdb's copy has only in-frame clones and leaves some out. The sample includes under 200,000 clones, roughly 83% of them seen just once. The sequenced material came from PBMCs. Every receptor here comes from a man aged 30 to 39 in good health and CMV-seronegative.

This chain links TRBV5-1 with TRBJ2-1, with D possibly matching TRBD1 (5 bases). Germline V lookup: CDR1 SGHRS, CDR2 YFSETQ. V was pared by 1 base and J by 3 bases, with 14 bases between. The CDR3 totals 16 residues. The CDR3 sequence: CASSLPDMLGYNEQFF. As DNA, the CDR3 is TGCGCCAGCAGCTTGCCGGACATGTTGGGCTACAATGAGCAGTTCTTC.

The J gene is TRBJ1-1, the V gene TRBV7-9; tentative D call: TRBD1 (5 bases). The ends were cut back, 2 bases at V and 5 bases at J, with 12 bases in the middle. Per the germline V gene, CDR1 is SEHNR and CDR2 is FQNEAQ (reference sequence). CDR3 length: 14 residues. The CDR3 DNA follows: TGTGCCAGCAGCTTATCCGCAGGGCTGACTGAAGCTTTCTTT. Encoded protein: CASSLSAGLTEAFF.

This clone turned up a few times. The chain couples TRBV18 to TRBJ1-2; 7 positions match TRBD1. This CDR3 region has 17 residues. Germline CDR1 is KGHSH and CDR2 is LQKENI. V lost 3 bases to trimming and J lost 8 bases; unmatched junction nucleotides: 18. CDR3 amino acids: CASSPLGDRRHDRGYTF. The CDR3 DNA follows: TGTGCCAGCTCACCCCTCGGGGACAGACGCCACGATCGAGGCTACACCTTC. Together with reference TRBV18 and TRBJ1-2, the CDR3 gives the full variable domain: NAGVMQNPRHLVRRRGQEARLRCSPMKGHSHVYWYRQLPEEGLKFMVYLQKENIIDESGMPKERFSAEFPKEGPSILRIQQVVRGDSAAYFCASSPLGDRRHDRGYTFGSGTRLTVV.

The chain has TRBV9 and TRBJ2-7, with 10 positions matching TRBD1. This CDR3 has 14 amino acids. Trimming removed 4 bases from V and 2 bases from J; junction bases left unmatched: 3. Germline CDR1 reads SGDLS; CDR2 reads YYNGEE. The CDR3 nucleotides read TGTGCCAGCAGCCGGGACAGGGGAACCTACGAGCAGTACTTC. It translates to CASSRDRGTYEQYF.

The V gene is TRBV6-5, the J gene TRBJ2-3; TRBD2 agrees at 10 bases. Germline V lookup: CDR1 MNHEY, CDR2 SVGAGI. The CDR3 runs to 15 residues. The ends lost 7 bases at V and 4 bases at J; junction bases unmatched: 8. The CDR3: CASKKSGRDADTQYF. For the CDR3, the DNA is TGTGCCAGCAAAAAAAGCGGGAGGGATGCAGATACGCAGTATTTT.

Note on this clone: This same CDR3 is encoded by further DNA sequences in the sample. The chain carries TRBV27 and TRBJ1-2, with D perhaps matching TRBD1 (5 bases). V lost 3 bases and J lost 2, with 7 bases in between. Germline loops: CDR1 MNHEY, CDR2 SMNVEV (reference sequence). This CDR3 has 13 amino acids. The CDR3 nucleotides read TGTGCCAGCAGTTTCGGGGGGAACTATGGCTACACCTTC. Amino acid sequence: CASSFGGNYGYTF.

The genes are TRBV21-1 and TRBJ2-3; the table's TRBD2 call for D was not verified on the DNA. TRBV21-1 is described as a pseudogene. This CDR3 contains 17 residues. The CDR3 DNA follows: TGTGCCAGCAGCAACCCGTTGGGAGGACCGGAGGGAGATACGCAGTATTTT. It is translated as CASSNPLGGPEGDTQYF.

A single count supports this clone. The V call is TRBV6-6, the J call TRBJ2-1; 7 bases map to TRBD2. CDR3 length: 14 amino acids. Losses at the gene ends were 6 bases for V and 6 bases for J; bases not matched to a gene: 8. Germline V gives CDR1 MNHNY, CDR2 SVGAGI (reference sequence). Written as DNA, the CDR3 is TGTGCCAGCAGAAGCGGGGCCGTCGGCAATGAGCAGTTCTTC. This codes for CASRSGAVGNEQFF.

The rearrangement uses TRBV25-1 and TRBJ2-2; tentatively, D is TRBD1 (6 bases). The germline V gene encodes CDR1 MGHDK and CDR2 SYGVNS. The CDR3 length is 14 residues. Trimming took off 5 bases at V and 4 bases at J, with 11 bases between the two ends. In DNA, the CDR3 is TGTGCCAGCAGTAATGACAGGAGCACCGGGGAGCTGTTTTTT. It translates to CASSNDRSTGELFF. The full variable domain, its missing parts supplied by reference TRBV25-1 and TRBJ2-2, is EADIYQTPRYLVIGTGKKITLECSQTMGHDKMYWYQQDPGMELHLIHYSYGVNSTEKGDLSSESTVSRIRTEHFPLTLESARPSHTSQYLCASSNDRSTGELFFGEGSRLTVL.

This chain links TRBV28 with TRBJ2-1; D not certain. V was trimmed by 2 bases and J by 7 bases, leaving 12 bases between them. Germline CDR1 reads MDHEN; CDR2 reads SYDVKM. The CDR3 consists of 14 residues. The CDR3 is CASSLVRELNEQFF. For the CDR3, the DNA is TGTGCCAGCAGTTTAGTACGAGAGTTGAATGAGCAGTTCTTC.

V is TRBV6-5 and J is TRBJ2-1; the match to TRBD2 covers 12 bases. The germline gives CDR1 MNHEY, CDR2 SVGAGI. V was clipped by 4 bases and J by 4 bases; unmatched bases: 5. The CDR3 has 16 amino acids. This chain's CDR3 is CASSWTSGTGYNEQFF. CDR3 in DNA: TGTGCCAGCAGTTGGACTAGCGGGACGGGTTACAATGAGCAGTTCTTC.

The J gene is TRBJ2-7, the V gene TRBV5-1; 8 bases map to TRBD1. The CDR3 length is 14 residues. After removal of 3 bases from V and 6 bases from J, the junction contained 8 bases not matched to a gene. Germline CDR1 and CDR2: SGHRS and YFSETQ. CDR3 protein: CASSSDRVLGEQYF. CDR3 nucleotides: TGCGCCAGCAGCTCGGACAGGGTATTGGGCGAGCAGTACTTC. The variable domain in full, with the rest retrieved from reference TRBV5-1 and TRBJ2-7, is KAGVTQTPRYLIKTRGQQVTLSCSPISGHRSVSWYQQTPGQGLQFLFEYFSETQRNKGNFPGRFSGRQFSNSRSEMNVSTLELGDSALYLCASSSDRVLGEQYFGPGTRLTVT.

The chain is built from TRBV11-3 and TRBJ1-2; unclear D gene. The V gene lost 5 bases and the J gene lost 7 bases, with 11 bases spanning the gap. From germline, CDR1 is SGHNT and CDR2 YENEEA. This CDR3 has 12 amino acids. Here the CDR3 reads CASSHARAGYTF. CDR3 coding DNA: TGTGCCAGCAGCCACGCGCGGGCTGGCTACACCTTC.